One and the same sample provided the 4 T cell receptor beta chains below, sequenced in a study of T cell responses to AZD1222 COVID-19 vaccine. The data were produced by immunoSEQ multiplex PCR, yet TCRdb's version contains in-frame clones alone and is incomplete. The sample contains about 270,000 clones, 85% to 95% of which appear only once. The specimen comprised peripheral blood, sampled 28 days after the second AZD1222 dose. These receptors were collected from an adult who received the AZD1222 COVID-19 vaccine.

V gene TRBV9 combines with J gene TRBJ1-3; 8 nucleotides agree with TRBD1. CDR3 length: 14 amino acids. Unmatched junction bases numbered 2, after V lost 3 bases and J lost 3 bases. Germline loops: CDR1 SGDLS, CDR2 YYNGEE. This chain's CDR3 is CASSAGTGGNTIYF. CDR3 DNA: TGTGCCAGCAGCGCCGGGACAGGTGGAAACACCATATATTTT.

This sequence joins TRBV5-6 and TRBJ2-7; D is possibly TRBD2 (5 bases). This CDR3 comprises 12 residues. The germline V and J ends were trimmed by 2 bases and 4 bases, with 7 bases remaining between them. The V gene's germline CDR1 is SGHDT and CDR2 YYEEEE. This CDR3 reads CASSLAEYEQYF. In DNA form, the CDR3 reads TGTGCCAGCAGCTTAGCGGAGTACGAGCAGTACTTC.

This clone was detected once. The chain carries TRBV30 and TRBJ1-2; possible D gene TRBD1, 6 bases. In germline, CDR1 is GTSNPN, CDR2 SVGIG (reference sequence). CDR3 length equals 14 residues. Trimming stripped 3 bases from V and 4 bases from J, with 15 bases between. CDR3 nucleotides: TGTGCCTGGAGGAGGGGGAGGGGGATCTATGGCTACACCTTC. Encoded protein: CAWRRGRGIYGYTF. The entire variable domain, with the rest obtained from reference TRBV30 and TRBJ1-2, is as follows: SQTIHQWPATLVQPVGSPLSLECTVEGTSNPNLYWYRQAAGRGLQLLFYSVGIGQISSEVPQNLSASRPQDRQFILSSKKLLLSDSGFYLCAWRRGRGIYGYTFGSGTRLTVV.

The chain links TRBV27 to TRBJ2-1, with 8 bases aligning to TRBD1. CDR3 length equals 14 residues. The ends lost 10 bases at V and 6 bases at J; junction bases unmatched: 11. The germline V gene has CDR1 MNHEY and CDR2 SMNVEV (reference sequence). In DNA, the CDR3 is TGTGCCACCCAAGACAGGGGCTCGGGCAATGAGCAGTTCTTC. Residues: CATQDRGSGNEQFF.